This T cell receptor (beta chain) came from a study of cytomegalovirus exposure and HLA in healthy donors. Losses at the gene ends were 4 bases for V and 5 bases for J; bases not matched to a gene: 6. Germline CDR1 SGHRS, CDR2 YFSETQ. CDR3 length equals 14 residues. The PCR used 60 Vbeta and 13 Jbeta primers. Assay used: immunoSEQ multiplex PCR; TCRdb lists only in-frame clones, some missing. The sample consists of about 160,000 clones, around 74% of them appearing once. This clonotype was sampled from a female donor in good health and CMV-seronegative. Sequencing used PBMCs. The chain couples TRBV5-1 to TRBJ2-3; 8 nucleotides align to TRBD2. The CDR3 sequence is CASSPPGRGDTQYF. The CDR3 nucleotides are TGCGCCAGCAGCCCCCCCGGGAGGGGAGATACGCAGTATTTT.